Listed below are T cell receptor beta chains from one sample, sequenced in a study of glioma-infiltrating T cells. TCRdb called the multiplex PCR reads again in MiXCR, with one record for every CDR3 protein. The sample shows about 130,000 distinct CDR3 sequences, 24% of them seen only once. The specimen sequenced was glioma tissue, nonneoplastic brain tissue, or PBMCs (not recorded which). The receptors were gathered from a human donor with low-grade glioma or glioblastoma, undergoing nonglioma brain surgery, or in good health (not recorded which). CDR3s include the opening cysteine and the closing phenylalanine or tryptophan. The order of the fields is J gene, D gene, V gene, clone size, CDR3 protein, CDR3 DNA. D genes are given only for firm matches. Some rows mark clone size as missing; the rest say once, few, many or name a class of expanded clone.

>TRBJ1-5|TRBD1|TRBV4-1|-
CASSQVPYRGPQPQHF
TGCGCCAGCAGCCAAGTCCCTTACAGGGGGCCTCAGCCCCAGCATTTT
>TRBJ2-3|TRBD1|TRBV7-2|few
CASSRPGQGESTSTDTQYF
TGTGCCAGCAGTCGCCCCGGACAGGGTGAAAGCACTAGCACAGATACGCAGTATTTT
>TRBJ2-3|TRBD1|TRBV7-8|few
CASSQPGQGINTQYF
TGTGCCAGCAGCCAGCCGGGACAGGGGATCAATACGCAGTATTTT
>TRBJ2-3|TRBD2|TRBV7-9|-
CASRSSGGAPPDTQYF
TGTGCCAGCCGCTCTAGCGGGGGGGCCCCTCCAGATACGCAGTATTTT
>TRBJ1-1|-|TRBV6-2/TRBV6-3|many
CASSYSLRQSNTEAFF
TGTGCCAGCAGTTACTCGCTACGACAGTCGAACACTGAAGCTTTCTTT
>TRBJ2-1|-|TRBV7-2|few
CASSKTTYNEQFF
TGTGCCAGCAGCAAGACAACGTACAATGAGCAGTTCTTC
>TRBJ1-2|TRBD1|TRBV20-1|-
CSARDRANYGCTF
TGCAGTGCTAGGGACAGGGCAAACTATGGCTGCACCTTC
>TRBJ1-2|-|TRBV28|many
CASSPWVSNRNYGYTF
TGTGCCAGCAGTCCATGGGTGTCGAATCGAAACTATGGCTACACCTTC
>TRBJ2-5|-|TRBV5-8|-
CASSLRQGGWTQYF
TGTGCCAGCAGCTTGCGCCAGGGCGGTTGGACCCAGTACTTC
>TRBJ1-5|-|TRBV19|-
CATEDGFNQPQHF
TGTGCCACTGAGGACGGATTCAATCAGCCCCAGCATTTT
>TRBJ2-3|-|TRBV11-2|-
CASSLLHLRKGGPDTQYF
TGTGCCAGCAGCCTCCTACACCTAAGAAAGGGGGGGCCGGATACGCAGTATTTT
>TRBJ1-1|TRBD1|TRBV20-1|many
CSALVGTGGNTEAFF
TGCAGTGCTCTTGTGGGGACAGGGGGAAACACTGAAGCTTTCTTT
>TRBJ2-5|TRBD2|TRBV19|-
CASSPRATSGGALETQYF
TGTGCCAGTAGTCCTCGTGCCACTAGCGGGGGGGCTTTGGAGACCCAGTACTTC
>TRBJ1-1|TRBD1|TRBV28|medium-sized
CASDRQGLEAFF
TGTGCCAGCGATCGACAGGGCCTTGAAGCTTTCTTT
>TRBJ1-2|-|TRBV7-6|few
CASSLVGVEGYGYTF
TGTGCCAGCAGCTTAGTCGGGGTTGAGGGCTATGGCTACACCTTC
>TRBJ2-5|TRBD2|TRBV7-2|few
CASSFVSGGVQETQYF
TGTGCCAGCAGCTTTGTTAGCGGGGGGGTACAAGAGACCCAGTACTTC
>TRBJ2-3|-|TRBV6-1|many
CASSEANRGDTQYF
TGTGCCAGCAGTGAAGCAAATCGGGGAGATACGCAGTATTTT
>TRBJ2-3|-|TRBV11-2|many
CASSPRLADTQYF
TGTGCCAGCAGCCCGCGACTAGCAGATACGCAGTATTTT
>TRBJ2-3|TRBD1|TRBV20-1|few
CSARDPSTGTTDTQYF
TGCAGTGCTAGAGACCCATCGACAGGGACCACAGATACGCAGTATTTT
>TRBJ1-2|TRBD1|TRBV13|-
CASSFGQGPGGYTF
TGTGCCAGCAGCTTCGGACAGGGTCCTGGGGGCTACACCTTC
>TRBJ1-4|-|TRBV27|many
CASSSQTGANEKLFF
TGTGCCAGCAGTTCCCAGACAGGCGCTAACGAAAAACTGTTTTTT
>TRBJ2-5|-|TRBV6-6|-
CASTRDIKETQYF
TGTGCCAGCACCAGAGACATCAAAGAGACCCAGTACTTC
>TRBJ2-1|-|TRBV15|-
CATSRRPNYNEQFF
TGTGCCACCAGCCGGAGACCCAATTACAATGAGCAGTTCTTC
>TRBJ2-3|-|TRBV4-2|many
CASSQDRELPTQYF
TGTGCCAGCAGCCAAGATCGAGAACTTCCCACGCAGTATTTT